The entry below gives a single TCR beta chain sequence along with its context. The data were obtained in a study of liver allograft versus peripheral blood T cells. Study at large: Within transplanted livers, the T cell receptor repertoires were examined and compared against the repertoires present in the peripheral blood of liver transplant recipients.

From germline, CDR1 is DFQATT and CDR2 SNEGSKA (reference sequence). The CDR3 covers 15 residues. Germline trimming cut 6 bases from V and 7 bases from J; bases unmatched to any gene: 15. MiXCR, applied by TCRdb to the reads, yields one record per CDR3 protein. The sample includes 3,000 to 4,500 distinct CDR3 sequences, 16% seen only once; the top ten take over 20%. The rearrangement joins TRBV20-1 to TRBJ2-1, with TRBD2 matching over 7 bases. This receptor was taken from a human patient who had a liver transplant. Some T cells may be supplied by the graft donor. The CDR3 region has the DNA TGCAGTGCCGCTCTCGGGCGGGGGAAATGGAATGAGCAGTTCTTC. Translation gives CSAALGRGKWNEQFF.